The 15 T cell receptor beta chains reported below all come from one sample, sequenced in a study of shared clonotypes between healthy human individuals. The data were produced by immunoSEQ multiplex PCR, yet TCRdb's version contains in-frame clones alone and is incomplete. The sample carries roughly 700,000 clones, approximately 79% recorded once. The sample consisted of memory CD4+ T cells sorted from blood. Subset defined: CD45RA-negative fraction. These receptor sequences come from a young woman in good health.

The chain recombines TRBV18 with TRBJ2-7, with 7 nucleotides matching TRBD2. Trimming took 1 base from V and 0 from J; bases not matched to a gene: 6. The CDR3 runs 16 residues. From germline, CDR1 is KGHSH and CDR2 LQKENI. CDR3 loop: CASSPRRESSSYEQYF. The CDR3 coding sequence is TGTGCCAGCTCACCACGGCGGGAGTCAAGCTCCTACGAGCAGTACTTC.

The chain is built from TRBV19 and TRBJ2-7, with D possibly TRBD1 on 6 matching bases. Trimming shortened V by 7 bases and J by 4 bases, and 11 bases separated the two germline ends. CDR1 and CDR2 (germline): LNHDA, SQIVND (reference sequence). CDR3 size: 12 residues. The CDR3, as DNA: TGTGCCAGTAACGGCAGGGGTTACGAGCAGTACTTC. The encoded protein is CASNGRGYEQYF.

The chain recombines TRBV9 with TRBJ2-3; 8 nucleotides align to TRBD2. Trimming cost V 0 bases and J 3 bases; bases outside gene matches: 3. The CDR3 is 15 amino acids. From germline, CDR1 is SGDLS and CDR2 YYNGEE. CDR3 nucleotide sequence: TGTGCCAGCAGCGTAGTGACGGGAGGGACAGATACGCAGTATTTT. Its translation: CASSVVTGGTDTQYF. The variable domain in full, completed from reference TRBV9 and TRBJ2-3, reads DSGVTQTPKHLITATGQRVTLRCSPRSGDLSVYWYQQSLDQGLQFLIQYYNGEERAKGNILERFSAQQFPDLHSELNLSSLELGDSALYFCASSVVTGGTDTQYFGPGTRLTVL.

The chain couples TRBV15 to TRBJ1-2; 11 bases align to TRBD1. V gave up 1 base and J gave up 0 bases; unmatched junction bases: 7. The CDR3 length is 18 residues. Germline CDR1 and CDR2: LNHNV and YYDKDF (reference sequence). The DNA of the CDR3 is TGTGCCACCAGCAGAGCACGGACAGGGGGCCTAGCTAACTATGGCTACACCTTC. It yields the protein CATSRARTGGLANYGYTF.

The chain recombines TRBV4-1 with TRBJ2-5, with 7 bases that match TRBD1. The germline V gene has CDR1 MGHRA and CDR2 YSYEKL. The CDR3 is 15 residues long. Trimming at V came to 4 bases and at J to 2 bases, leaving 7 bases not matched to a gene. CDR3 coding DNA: TGCGCCAGCAGCCTCCGGGACAGTTATCAAGAGACCCAGTACTTC. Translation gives CASSLRDSYQETQYF.

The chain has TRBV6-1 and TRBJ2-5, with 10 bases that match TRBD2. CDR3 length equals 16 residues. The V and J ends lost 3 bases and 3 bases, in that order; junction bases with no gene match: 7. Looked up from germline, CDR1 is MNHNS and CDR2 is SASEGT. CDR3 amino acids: CASSDEPSGSKETQYF. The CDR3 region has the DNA TGTGCCAGCAGTGACGAGCCTAGCGGGAGTAAAGAGACCCAGTACTTC.

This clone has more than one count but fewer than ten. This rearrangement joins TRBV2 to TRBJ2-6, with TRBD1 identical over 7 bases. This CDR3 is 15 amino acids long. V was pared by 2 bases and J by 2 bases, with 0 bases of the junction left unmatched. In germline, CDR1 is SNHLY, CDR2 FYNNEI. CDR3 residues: CASSEQGAGANVLTF. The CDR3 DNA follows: TGTGCCAGCAGTGAACAGGGGGCTGGGGCCAACGTCCTGACTTTC.

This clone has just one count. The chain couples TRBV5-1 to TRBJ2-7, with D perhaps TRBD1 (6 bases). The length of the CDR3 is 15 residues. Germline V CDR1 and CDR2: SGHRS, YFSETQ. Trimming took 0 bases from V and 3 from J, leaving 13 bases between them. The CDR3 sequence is CASSLGGTYNYEQYF. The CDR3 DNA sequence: TGCGCCAGCAGCTTGGGGGGGACATATAACTACGAGCAGTACTTC. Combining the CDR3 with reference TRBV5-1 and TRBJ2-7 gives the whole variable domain KAGVTQTPRYLIKTRGQQVTLSCSPISGHRSVSWYQQTPGQGLQFLFEYFSETQRNKGNFPGRFSGRQFSNSRSEMNVSTLELGDSALYLCASSLGGTYNYEQYFGPGTRLTVT.

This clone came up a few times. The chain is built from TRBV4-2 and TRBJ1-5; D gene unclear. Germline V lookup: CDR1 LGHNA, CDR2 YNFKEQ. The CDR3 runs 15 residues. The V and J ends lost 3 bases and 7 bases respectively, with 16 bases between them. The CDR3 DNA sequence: TGTGCCAGCAGCCATGGAGGAGGGTCTGACCAGCCCCAGCATTTT. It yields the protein CASSHGGGSDQPQHF.

CDR3 sequence (DNA): TGTGCCAGCAGCCCTCCGGGACAGATTTACGAGCAGTACTTC. The encoded protein is CASSPPGQIYEQYF. V and J are TRBV6-5 and TRBJ2-7; 7 bases are a match to TRBD1. Unmatched junction bases numbered 9, after V lost 6 bases and J lost 4 bases. This CDR3 has 14 amino acids. CDR1 and CDR2 from the germline V gene are MNHEY and SVGAGI.

CDR3 sequence reads: CASSLDRAESPLHF. In DNA, the CDR3 is TGCGCCAGCAGCTTGGACAGGGCGGAATCACCCCTCCACTTT. The V and J genes are TRBV5-1 and TRBJ1-6, with D perhaps matching TRBD1 (6 bases). Trimming took 0 bases from V and 10 from J, leaving 11 bases between them. This CDR3 spans 14 amino acids. Germline V gene lookup returns CDR1 SGHRS and CDR2 YFSETQ.

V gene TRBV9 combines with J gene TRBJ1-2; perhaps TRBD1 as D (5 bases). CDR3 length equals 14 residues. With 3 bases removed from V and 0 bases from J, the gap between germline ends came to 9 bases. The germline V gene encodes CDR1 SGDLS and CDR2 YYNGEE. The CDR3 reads CASSGKGANYGYTF. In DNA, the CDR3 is TGTGCCAGCAGCGGGAAAGGGGCTAACTATGGCTACACCTTC.

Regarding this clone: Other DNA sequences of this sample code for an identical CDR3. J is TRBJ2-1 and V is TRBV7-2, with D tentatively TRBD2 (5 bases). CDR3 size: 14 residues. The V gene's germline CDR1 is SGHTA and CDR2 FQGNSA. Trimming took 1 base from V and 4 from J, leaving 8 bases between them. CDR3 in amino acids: CASSLDGIYNEQFF. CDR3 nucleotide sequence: TGTGCCAGCAGCTTAGACGGGATTTACAATGAGCAGTTCTTC.

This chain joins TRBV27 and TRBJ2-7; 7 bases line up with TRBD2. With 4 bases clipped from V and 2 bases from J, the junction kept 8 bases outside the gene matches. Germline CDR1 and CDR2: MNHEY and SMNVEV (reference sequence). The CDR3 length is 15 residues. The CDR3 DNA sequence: TGTGCCAGCAGTTCAACCGGGACTATACCCTACGAGCAGTACTTC. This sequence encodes CASSSTGTIPYEQYF.

CDR3 amino acids: CASSLGTSGRGEQFF. The CDR3 region has the DNA TGTGCCAGCAGTTTAGGGACTAGCGGGAGAGGGGAGCAGTTCTTC. V is TRBV28 and J is TRBJ2-1, with 14 bases lining up with TRBD2. Trimming cost V 2 bases and J 10 bases; bases outside gene matches: 4. Per germline, CDR1 MDHEN and CDR2 SYDVKM. The CDR3 sequence is 15 residues long. Combining the CDR3 with reference TRBV28 and TRBJ2-1 gives the whole variable domain DVKVTQSSRYLVKRTGEKVFLECVQDMDHENMFWYRQDPGLGLRLIYFSYDVKMKEKGDIPEGYSVSREKKERFSLILESASTNQTSMYLCASSLGTSGRGEQFFGPGTRLTVL.